This T cell receptor beta chain appears in the sequencing data of a study of T cells after yellow fever vaccination. The study, taken as a whole, reports: Although the secondary response was weaker, it peaked faster, at day 5 versus 15. At approximately 96% for CD4 and roughly 87% for CD8, most primary-vaccination clones showed up again after the booster.

Making TCR cDNA involved 5'RACE template switching, which added UMIs and a universal primer site. Each CDR3 protein is one row after TCRdb ran MiXCR on the 5' RACE reads. The data contain about 320,000 distinct CDR3 sequences, 9.5% to 15% of them seen just once; the ten biggest clones take up 3.2%. The CDR3 has 15 residues. The germline V gene has CDR1 MNHEY and CDR2 SMNVEV (reference sequence). The V and J ends lost 1 base and 4 bases, in that order; junction bases with no gene match: 4. This clonotype was observed a few times. The antigen remains unidentified. The sequenced sample was CD4+ T cells sorted from PBMCs, obtained 15 days after the yellow fever booster vaccination. The sequence was obtained from a man aged 18 to 30 who received the YFV17D yellow fever vaccine. The V and J genes are TRBV27 and TRBJ2-1; 7 bases agree with TRBD2. This chain's CDR3 is CASSLWGGIYNEQFF. In DNA form, the CDR3 reads TGTGCCAGCAGTTTATGGGGGGGGATTTACAATGAGCAGTTCTTC.